This T cell receptor (beta chain) was sequenced during a study of vaccination and CD4 T cells after COVID-19 (dated by TCRdb to the early 2020s). Broadly, across the study: Convalescent patients had a positive SARS-CoV-2 result on nasal swab PCR, and of these patients, several had mild disease and one had severe disease. The convalescent cohort comprised six males and four females, including two Hispanic individuals, seven Caucasians, two Asians and one multiracial person. Participants received two doses of either the Pfizer-BioNTech BNT162b2 vaccine (n=8) or the Moderna mRNA-1273 vaccine (n=2). Post-COVID blood samples from convalescent patients were collected a median of approximately 100 days after diagnosis, with a range of 35 to 161 days. Post-vaccine blood samples were collected a median of around 70 days after the second vaccine dose, ranging from about 13 to 250 days. For a few convalescent patients, samples were collected at an early post-vaccination timepoint (day 14) as well as at a late post-vaccination timepoint (days 161 to 241). For stimulating the cultures, overlapping spike peptide pools were used, derived from SARS-CoV-2 as well as from the common cold coronaviruses HCoV-NL63, HCoV-OC43 and HCoV-229E. As controls, cultures received a CEFX viral epitope pool (the positive control), an HIV-1 Nef peptide pool (the negative control), or no peptide at all. In 10 COVID-19 convalescent patients and a handful of infection-naive healthy vaccine recipients, the spike-specific CD4+ TCR repertoire before mRNA vaccination was compared with the repertoire after mRNA vaccination.

The time point label for this specimen denotes: late sampling 161 to 241 days after vaccination in three convalescent patients. Sample treatment or condition, as interpreted from the label and publication: roughly 10-day PBMC culture with coronavirus spike peptide pools or control peptides (ViraFEST assay). The ViraFEST assay, used in the study, expanded antigen-specific T cells with peptide pools and then identified the expanded clonotypes through TCR sequencing. The convalescent patients' positive SARS-CoV-2 PCR tests fell between March and December 2020, which was before the Alpha, Beta and Delta variants emerged in the United States. Each well held approximately 2 million PBMCs cultured in IMDM containing about 5% human AB serum and approximately 9.6 IU/ml IL-2, with 8 to 10 ug/ml peptide pools added. Half of the culture medium was replaced with fresh IL-2-containing medium on days 3 and 7. After approximately 10 days of culture, CD4+ T cells were isolated by negative selection using the EasySep CD4+ T cell isolation kit. PBMCs were separated from whole blood using Ficoll-Paque Plus gradient centrifugation and then either used fresh or cryopreserved at -140C. In general, triplicate wells were set up for every culture condition.

Broader findings and caveats from the paper: Of the vaccine-specific clones found in convalescent patients, nearly all (304 of 307) were mono-reactive for SARS-CoV-2 spike instead of being cross-reactive with common cold coronaviruses. An increase in the median number of SARS-CoV-2-reactive clonotypes from approximately 20 after infection to roughly 38 after vaccination was observed, but the change was not found to be significant. Only a relatively small number of convalescent patients were included in the study, and early timepoints following natural infection were not analyzed. In convalescent patients, a median 86.3% of post-vaccine SARS-CoV-2-reactive clones were detected only after vaccination, and vaccine-specific priming was suggested by this finding.

This clonotype was seen only a few times. It lacks a known antigen. No much larger clone is present one base from it, and per-base qualities are unavailable. The library relied on PCR. DNA from cultured CD4+ T cells underwent TCR sequencing with the Oncomine TCR Beta short-read assay at the Johns Hopkins FTIC core. The QIAamp micro DNA kit was used to extract genomic DNA from the cultured CD4+ T cells. Oncomine TCR Beta libraries from cultured CD4+ T cells were pooled with unique dual indexes and sequenced on an Illumina iSeq 100. The original pipeline was this. Non-productive sequences were filtered out, and CDR3s that did not start with C, did not end with F or W, or were shorter than 7 amino acids were discarded. The MANAFEST web application identified antigen-specific clonotypes by comparing peptide-stimulated wells against reference wells and other culture wells. Positive clones required FDR below 0.05, an odds ratio above 5, and productive frequency above 0.1% in at least two of three replicate wells. Cross-reactive clonotypes were defined as significantly expanded in both SARS-CoV-2 spike wells and at least one common cold coronavirus spike condition. Levenshtein distances (stringdist) and unrooted phylogenetic trees (ape) in R version 3.6.1 were used to assess CDR3 homology. Through fastp at Q25 and MiXCR, TCRdb rebuilt clones from the public reads, retaining in-frame beta chains. CDR3 protein duplicates are merged, each entry listing the most common genes and DNA. The V and J calls and clone size come from TCRdb's table, not from the authors' own analysis. The table for this sample lists tens of thousands of distinct CDR3 sequences; around 28% of them were counted only once. The leading ten clones occupy just over 7% of the sample.

Including cysteine and phenylalanine, the CDR3 has 16 amino acids. The sequence is cut down to CDR3 DNA, 48 bases in frame from base 1. V sheds 2 bases and J sheds 0 bases, leaving 8 bases between their ends. CDR1 and CDR2, looked up from the germline V gene (reference sequence), are SEHNR and FQNEAQ. The chain uses TRBV7-9 and TRBJ2-6; the D gene is not confidently resolved. This material consisted of CD4+ T cells from blood, cultured in vitro, taken about 7 months after SARS-CoV-2 vaccination. The clonotype originates from a human donor who had recovered from COVID-19. The DNA sequence reads TGTGCCAGCAGCTTATCCTACGGCTCTGGGGCCAACGTCCTGACTTTC. Its protein is CASSLSYGSGANVLTF.